This T cell receptor (beta chain) was sequenced for a study of T cell responses to AZD1222 COVID-19 vaccine. The sample holds one count of this clone. Its specificity is not known. Study conclusions and caveats: Nearly half of spike-specific TCRs reportedly go after variant regions that carry no mutations. Receipt of two AZD1222 doses was followed by a rise in Spike-specific TCR breadth and depth.

The protocol was immunoSEQ multiplex PCR, while the TCRdb copy is restricted to in-frame clones and leaves out a portion. This table holds roughly 150,000 clones, roughly 92% found once. Sequencing was performed on peripheral blood, taken on day 0 of AZD1222 vaccination. The sequence derives from an adult in good health.

The CDR3: CAWSRVANYGYTF. In DNA form, the CDR3 reads TGTGCCTGGTCTAGGGTAGCTAACTATGGCTACACCTTC. The V call is TRBV30, the J call TRBJ1-2; D gene uncertain. The germline V gene encodes CDR1 GTSNPN and CDR2 SVGIG (reference sequence). Trimming removed 5 bases from V and 0 bases from J, with 10 bases in between. The CDR3 has 13 amino acids. Looking up the rest from reference TRBV30 and TRBJ1-2 gives the full variable domain: SQTIHQWPATLVQPVGSPLSLECTVEGTSNPNLYWYRQAAGRGLQLLFYSVGIGQISSEVPQNLSASRPQDRQFILSSKKLLLSDSGFYLCAWSRVANYGYTFGSGTRLTVV.